Shown below are 21 T cell receptor beta chains from a single sample sequenced in a study of cytomegalovirus exposure and HLA in healthy donors. Generated by immunoSEQ multiplex PCR, the TCRdb table keeps only in-frame clones and is missing some. The table has 200,000 to 250,000 clones, around four fifths seen once. The sample comprised PBMCs. These receptors were taken from a woman under 30 in good health and CMV-seronegative.

This clone was recorded once. This chain uses TRBV9 with TRBJ1-2, with TRBD1 matching 7 bases. The trim removed 4 bases at V and 8 bases at J, leaving 17 bases unmatched. The germline gives CDR1 SGDLS, CDR2 YYNGEE. There are 16 residues in the CDR3. The CDR3 nucleotides read TGTGCCAGCAGCATGCTCCGGGACAGAGCTCCTCACGGCTACACCTTC. Translated, it gives CASSMLRDRAPHGYTF.

The chain recombines TRBV11-2 with TRBJ1-1; D is undetermined. CDR3 size: 15 residues. Germline CDR1 is SGHAT and CDR2 is FQNNGV. Deletions cut 4 bases from V and 0 bases from J, with 12 bases between. CDR3 nucleotide sequence: TGTGCCAGCAGCTCCCTCGTGGCGTTGAACACTGAAGCTTTCTTT. Translating it yields CASSSLVALNTEAFF.

Written as DNA, the CDR3 is TGCGCCAGCAGCTTCCGGGACAGGTTCGCTGAGCAGTTCTTC. Its protein product is CASSFRDRFAEQFF. V is TRBV5-1 and J is TRBJ2-1; 8 bases fit TRBD1. The CDR3 length is 14 residues. The ends lost 2 bases at V and 9 bases at J; junction bases unmatched: 7. Germline lookup yields CDR1 SGHRS and CDR2 YFSETQ.

The rearrangement uses TRBV27 and TRBJ1-5; D gene unclear. This CDR3 region has 15 residues. Germline lookup yields CDR1 MNHEY and CDR2 SMNVEV (reference sequence). Deletions cut 5 bases from V and 1 base from J, with 12 bases between. For the CDR3, the DNA is TGTGCCAGCAGTCCAAACCCCGCCAGCAATCAGCCCCAGCATTTT. As protein: CASSPNPASNQPQHF.

Details on this clone: Germline and junction disagree at one end, which may indicate a read error. The chain employs TRBV20-1 and TRBJ2-1; D gene uncertain. This CDR3 has 11 amino acids. The germline V gene has CDR1 DFQATT and CDR2 SNEGSKA (reference sequence). This CDR3 reads CSAPLYDEQFF. CDR3 sequence (DNA): TGCAGTGCTCCCCTCTACGATGAGCAGTTCTTC.

This sequence joins TRBV7-2 and TRBJ2-1; D is uncertain. Germline-derived CDR1 and CDR2 are SGHTA and FQGNSA. Trimming took off 1 base at V and 9 bases at J, with 4 bases between the two ends. CDR3 size: 11 residues. CDR3 sequence (DNA): TGTGCCAGCAGCTTAGTCAGTGAGCAGTTCTTC. Amino acid sequence: CASSLVSEQFF.

The gene calls are TRBV27 and TRBJ2-5; D call uncertain. V lost 5 bases, J lost 7 bases, and 17 bases lay in between. Germline loops: CDR1 MNHEY, CDR2 SMNVEV (reference sequence). The CDR3 extends over 14 amino acids. The DNA of the CDR3 is TGTGCCAGCAGTGCCAAGGACGCCGGGCGGACCCAGTACTTC. Protein sequence: CASSAKDAGRTQYF.

The genes are TRBV2 and TRBJ2-4; 7 bases are a match to TRBD1. Germline V gene lookup returns CDR1 SNHLY and CDR2 FYNNEI. CDR3 length: 15 residues. V lost 6 bases to trimming and J lost 3 bases; unmatched junction nucleotides: 8. The CDR3 reads CASSRLRDSKNIQYF. CDR3 sequence (DNA): TGTGCCAGCAGCCGCCTCCGGGACAGCAAAAACATTCAGTACTTC.

This chain uses TRBV29-1 with TRBJ2-2, with D perhaps matching TRBD1 (7 bases). Deletions cut 4 bases from V and 7 bases from J, with 13 bases between. Germline CDR1 is SQVTM and CDR2 is ANQGSEA. The CDR3 sequence is 13 residues long. The CDR3 DNA reads TGCAGCGTTGGACAGGGCGGGGACGGGGAGCTGTTTTTT. The encoded protein is CSVGQGGDGELFF.

V gene TRBV2 combines with J gene TRBJ1-4; D perhaps matches TRBD1 (5 bases). Trimming removed 6 bases at V and 3 bases at J, with 20 bases between. CDR3 length equals 17 residues. Germline V gives CDR1 SNHLY, CDR2 FYNNEI. The CDR3 DNA reads TGTGCCAGCAGGGGACCCTTGGCAGCTTCTCCTAATGAAAAACTGTTTTTT. Protein: CASRGPLAASPNEKLFF. The whole variable domain, filled in from reference TRBV2 and TRBJ1-4, reads EPEVTQTPSHQVTQMGQEVILRCVPISNHLYFYWYRQILGQKVEFLVSFYNNEISEKSEIFDDQFSVERPDGSNFTLKIRSTKLEDSAMYFCASRGPLAASPNEKLFFGSGTQLSVL.

The chain carries TRBV2 and TRBJ2-2, with D unresolved. This CDR3 region has 13 residues. Trimming cost V 1 base and J 7 bases, with 7 bases left between them. CDR1 is SNHLY, CDR2 FYNNEI, per germline. CDR3 amino acids: CASSEESIGELFF. The CDR3 DNA reads as TGTGCCAGCAGTGAAGAAAGTATCGGGGAGCTGTTTTTT.

The chain combines TRBV7-9 with TRBJ2-1; D perhaps matches TRBD2 (7 bases). The V and J ends lost 3 bases and 2 bases respectively, with 11 bases between them. CDR1 SEHNR and CDR2 FQNEAQ come from the germline V gene (reference sequence). This CDR3 contains 15 residues. The CDR3 protein is CASSFGGGAYNEQFF. DNA for the CDR3: TGTGCCAGCAGCTTTGGAGGGGGGGCCTACAATGAGCAGTTCTTC.

In DNA, the CDR3 is TGTGCCAGCAGTGAAGCTGGCCAAAGGGCCTACGAGCAGTACTTC. Its protein product is CASSEAGQRAYEQYF. The gene calls are TRBV6-1 and TRBJ2-7, with D unresolved. The germline V and J ends were trimmed by 0 bases and 2 bases, with 11 bases remaining between them. Looked up from germline, CDR1 is MNHNS and CDR2 is SASEGT. This CDR3 spans 15 amino acids.

This clone was observed a few times. The chain has TRBV28 and TRBJ1-2, with TRBD1 matching over 7 bases. V lost 4 bases, J lost 8 bases, and 16 bases stayed unmatched. CDR3 length: 16 residues. Germline CDR1 MDHEN, CDR2 SYDVKM. CDR3 nucleotide sequence: TGTGCCAGCAGTTCCTTTCTCCGGGACAGACTGGGGGGCTACACCTTC. Its protein is CASSSFLRDRLGGYTF.

The chain links TRBV2 to TRBJ1-2; TRBD1 might be the D (5 bases). Trimming pared 4 bases from V and 4 bases from J, leaving 13 bases between. The CDR3 covers 14 residues. CDR1 SNHLY and CDR2 FYNNEI come from the germline V gene. CDR3 loop: CASSGAGKFYGYTF. CDR3 nucleotide sequence: TGTGCCAGCAGTGGGGCAGGGAAATTCTATGGCTACACCTTC.

The chain links TRBV30 to TRBJ2-3; 12 nucleotides agree with TRBD2. The ends lost 5 bases at V and 4 bases at J; junction bases unmatched: 7. The CDR3 runs 15 residues. Germline-derived CDR1 and CDR2 are GTSNPN and SVGIG (reference sequence). CDR3 loop: CAWSSGGAGSDTQYF. The CDR3, as DNA: TGTGCCTGGTCTAGCGGGGGGGCCGGATCAGATACGCAGTATTTT.

J is TRBJ2-2 and V is TRBV9; tentative D call: TRBD1 (5 bases). Germline CDR1 is SGDLS and CDR2 is YYNGEE. The CDR3 covers 12 residues. Trimming removed 3 bases from V and 5 bases from J, with 5 bases in between. CDR3 in DNA: TGTGCCAGCAGCGAGGGGACCGGGGAGCTGTTTTTT. This encodes CASSEGTGELFF.

This clone has only a few counts. V usage is TRBV2 and J usage is TRBJ1-6; D not resolved. There are 15 residues in the CDR3. Germline lookup yields CDR1 SNHLY and CDR2 FYNNEI. Trimming shortened V by 2 bases and J by 7 bases, and 12 bases separated the two germline ends. CDR3: CASSEPGDGNSPLHF. The DNA for the CDR3 is TGTGCCAGCAGTGAACCCGGGGATGGGAATTCACCCCTCCACTTT.

The chain employs TRBV14 and TRBJ2-7; 9 bases fit TRBD1. This CDR3 has 15 residues. Unmatched junction bases numbered 9, after V lost 3 bases and J lost 6 bases. Germline V gene data show CDR1 as SGHDN and CDR2 as FVKESK. The chain's CDR3 is CASSQGQGPLGEQYF. Written as DNA, the CDR3 is TGTGCCAGCAGCCAGGGACAGGGACCACTGGGCGAGCAGTACTTC. Based on the CDR3 plus reference TRBV14 and TRBJ2-7, the full variable domain is EAGVTQFPSHSVIEKGQTVTLRCDPISGHDNLYWYRRVMGKEIKFLLHFVKESKQDESGMPNNRFLAERTGGTYSTLKVQPAELEDSGVYFCASSQGQGPLGEQYFGPGTRLTVT.

This sequence joins TRBV28 and TRBJ1-5; 9 bases fit TRBD1. Germline CDR1 reads MDHEN; CDR2 reads SYDVKM. The V gene end was trimmed by 0 bases and the J gene end by 5 bases; junction bases not matched to a gene: 2. The CDR3 extends over 15 amino acids. The CDR3 DNA reads as TGTGCCAGCAGTTTATGGACAGGGGGTGATCAGCCCCAGCATTTT. Amino acid sequence: CASSLWTGGDQPQHF. Full variable domain (outside the CDR3, taken from reference TRBV28 and TRBJ1-5): DVKVTQSSRYLVKRTGEKVFLECVQDMDHENMFWYRQDPGLGLRLIYFSYDVKMKEKGDIPEGYSVSREKKERFSLILESASTNQTSMYLCASSLWTGGDQPQHFGDGTRLSIL.

The CDR3 sequence: CASSLMLGSTDTQYF. The CDR3, as DNA: TGTGCCAGCAGCTTAATGTTGGGGAGCACAGATACGCAGTATTTT. This rearrangement joins TRBV7-8 to TRBJ2-3; D uncertain. Trimming cost V 2 bases and J 0 bases, with 9 bases left between them. CDR3 length equals 15 residues. Germline-derived CDR1 and CDR2 are SGHVS and FQNEAQ.